This T cell receptor (beta chain) was retrieved from a study of beta chain features in type 1 diabetes. As for the study in general: Investigators examined roughly 99,000,000 sorted cells across all samples.

This CDR3 spans 15 amino acids. From germline, CDR1 is SGDLS and CDR2 YYNGEE. Trimming cost V 4 bases and J 3 bases, with 17 bases left between them. Of note for this clone: What it recognizes is unknown.

The isolated RNA, all of it, was reverse transcribed, so expressed TCRB transcripts were what got sequenced. Clones were sequenced by immunoSEQ multiplex PCR, and TCRdb holds only the in-frame ones, with some missing. This sample has 620,000 or so clones, with about a sixth found just once. Findings of the study overall: Patients with Type 1 diabetes showed moderately but significantly shorter TCRB CDR3s in all four CD4+ subsets. Fewer insertions but more deletions were seen at VDJ junctions in type 1 diabetes patients.

The sample consisted of naive CD4+ T cells from blood. The chain carries TRBV9 and TRBJ2-7; D may correspond to TRBD1 or TRBD2 (5 bases each). The sequence derives from a man between 18 and 35 years old in good health. The CDR3 DNA reads TGTGCCAGCAGCCCCCAGGGCTCGGGATTCTACGAGCAGTACTTC. Translated: CASSPQGSGFYEQYF.